One TCR beta chain is described in this entry. This entry belongs to a study of blood T cell repertoires in COVID-19. Study context: PBMCs, B-cell-depleted T cells, or T cells provided the cDNA or gDNA that made up the material.

The method was immunoSEQ multiplex PCR; TCRdb's version includes in-frame clones alone and lacks a portion of them. The sample records about 120,000 clones, over 75% being singletons. The CDR3 has 15 amino acids. The V gene's germline CDR1 is SQVTM and CDR2 ANQGSEA. V gave up 8 bases and J gave up 1 base; unmatched junction bases: 9. The sequencing input was peripheral blood. The chain employs TRBV29-1 and TRBJ2-3, with 10 bases matching TRBD2. The sequence derives from a woman between 65 and 79 years old who had recovered from COVID-19. CDR3 sequence: CSQISGRHRTDTQYF. DNA for the CDR3: TGCAGCCAAATTAGCGGGAGGCACCGCACAGATACGCAGTATTTT.